Detailed here is one TCR beta chain. The antigen is unknown. The sample comes from a study of cytomegalovirus exposure and HLA in healthy donors. Looking at the study overall: Genetic ancestry analysis placed over 75% of the approximately 390 donors that were genotyped in the Caucasian-associated cluster. Whole-study findings and limits: According to an earlier analysis, most TCR beta V segments yielded productive rearrangements about 87% or about 30% of the time. It was fewer than 200 TCR beta chains that were listed as cytomegalovirus-associated.

The CDR3 consists of 15 residues. Looked up from germline, CDR1 is SGHDT and CDR2 is YYEEEE. Trimming pared 3 bases from V and 5 bases from J, leaving 15 bases between. PCR involved 60 Vbeta and 13 Jbeta primers. Per the original data handling: Among the unique TCR beta chains that a later analysis counted, about 85 million in all, 10 million to 11 million were shared. TCRdb's copy holds only in-frame clones and misses some; the assay was immunoSEQ multiplex PCR. V and J calls and clone size follow that table, whereas D and trimming were derived from the DNA. The data show 150,000 or so clones, roughly 80% seen once.

Material: PBMCs. The rearrangement joins TRBV5-6 to TRBJ1-5, with a tentative D call TRBD1 (6 bases). The TCR sequence derives from a woman under 40 in good health and CMV-seronegative. The CDR3 DNA reads as TGTGCCAGCAGCTCGAGCGGACAGCTTTATCAGCCCCAGCATTTT. Its translation is CASSSSGQLYQPQHF.